Listed here are 21 T cell receptor beta chains from one sample, sequenced in a study of cytomegalovirus exposure and HLA in healthy donors (dated by TCRdb to 2016 to 2017). Libraries were constructed by the immunoSEQ multiplex PCR assay. Entries here come from immuneACCESS through TCRdb and include only in-frame sequences with V and J called. Some clones fail to appear in such tables; in the studies checked, an unresolved V gene covers under half of the shortfall, and the cause of the remainder is unknown. Here the sample has roughly 150,000 clones; 70% to 90% occur a single time. The ten largest clones capture just over 8.5% of the sample. Sequences were obtained from PBMCs. The receptors stem from a young man in good health and CMV-seropositive.

The chain links TRBV23-1 to TRBJ2-7, with unresolved D. TRBV23-1 is designated an ORF whose function remains uncertain. V was pared by 3 bases and J by 4 bases, with 25 bases between. The CDR3 totals 18 residues. The CDR3: CASSQITELPFSLYEQYF. CDR3 nucleotides: TGCGCCAGCAGTCAGATAACAGAACTTCCCTTCTCCCTTTACGAGCAGTACTTC.

This chain uses TRBV7-9 with TRBJ1-2, with 7 nucleotides matching TRBD1. Trimming at V came to 5 bases and at J to 3 bases, leaving 9 bases not matched to a gene. CDR1 is SEHNR and CDR2 is FQNEAQ in the germline V gene (reference sequence). There are 15 residues in the CDR3. CDR3 region: CASSPGTALDYGYTF. In DNA form, the CDR3 reads TGTGCCAGCAGCCCCGGGACAGCCCTTGACTATGGCTACACCTTC.

The rearrangement joins TRBV19 to TRBJ2-5; a weak D match, TRBD2 (7 bases). CDR1 and CDR2 (germline): LNHDA, SQIVND (reference sequence). The CDR3 runs to 12 residues. V gave up 7 bases and J gave up 4 bases, with 10 bases separating them. In DNA form, the CDR3 reads TGTGCCAGTAAGGGGGGGGGAGAGACCCAGTACTTC. As protein: CASKGGGETQYF.

This clone was seen once. The chain is built from TRBV18 and TRBJ2-5; D possibly corresponds to TRBD2 (7 bases). The CDR3 loop spans 15 amino acids. V was trimmed by 4 bases and J by 2 bases, leaving 14 bases between them. The germline gives CDR1 KGHSH, CDR2 LQKENI. CDR3 in DNA: TGTGCCAGCTCACGGAACGGGGGGACACAAGAGACCCAGTACTTC. It encodes CASSRNGGTQETQYF.

This chain connects TRBV27 to TRBJ1-6, with D maybe TRBD1 (6 bases). V was trimmed by 4 bases and J by 8 bases, leaving 15 bases between them. The CDR3 runs to 15 residues. Germline assignment: CDR1 MNHEY and CDR2 SMNVEV (reference sequence). This CDR3 reads CASSSEGGRDSPLHF. The DNA for the CDR3 is TGTGCCAGCAGTTCGGAGGGGGGGAGGGATTCACCCCTCCACTTT.

The V gene is TRBV10-3, the J gene TRBJ2-7; 7 positions agree with TRBD1. This CDR3 contains 15 residues. The germline CDR1 and CDR2 sequences are ENHRY and SYGVKD. The V gene end was trimmed by 0 bases and the J gene end by 3 bases; junction bases not matched to a gene: 5. The CDR3 nucleotides read TGTGCCATCAGTGAGTCGGACAGGTTTAACTACGAGCAGTACTTC. It codes for CAISESDRFNYEQYF.

V and J are TRBV9 and TRBJ1-4; D unresolved. The germline gives CDR1 SGDLS, CDR2 YYNGEE. Between the trimmed V and J ends, which lost 0 bases and 7 bases, there was a span of 19 bases. The CDR3 length is 17 residues. DNA of the CDR3: TGTGCCAGCAGCGTAGGATACAGCCCAGCGCGGGGTGAAAAACTGTTTTTT. Residues: CASSVGYSPARGEKLFF.

A single count supports this clone. V is TRBV7-9 and J is TRBJ2-7; 7 bases map to TRBD1. Germline V lookup: CDR1 SEHNR, CDR2 FQNEAQ (reference sequence). After removal of 4 bases from V and 2 bases from J, the junction contained 8 bases not matched to a gene. This CDR3 has 15 amino acids. DNA for the CDR3: TGTGCCAGCAGCTCTGTAATAGGACAGGCCTACGAGCAGTACTTC. It specifies CASSSVIGQAYEQYF.

The chain joins TRBV9 to TRBJ2-3; D gene unclear. V lost 4 bases and J lost 7, with 7 bases in between. This CDR3 has 11 amino acids. Germline CDR1 SGDLS, CDR2 YYNGEE. The CDR3 DNA reads TGTGCCAGCAGCACGACAAATACGCAGTATTTT. As protein: CASSTTNTQYF.

The rearrangement uses TRBV18 and TRBJ1-2, with 11 bases lining up with TRBD1. Germline CDR1 KGHSH, CDR2 LQKENI. The length of the CDR3 is 14 residues. J was trimmed by 5 bases and V by 3 bases; bases with no gene match: 2. The CDR3: CASSPGQGEYGYTF. CDR3 DNA: TGTGCCAGCTCACCGGGACAGGGGGAGTATGGCTACACCTTC.

Of note for this clone: The sample has other DNA sequences that encode this CDR3 too. The chain employs TRBV9 and TRBJ2-3, with D perhaps matching TRBD2 (6 bases). V gave up 3 bases and J gave up 6 bases, with 8 bases separating them. The germline V gene has CDR1 SGDLS and CDR2 YYNGEE. The CDR3 has 12 amino acids. The CDR3 sequence is CASSASGDTQYF. CDR3 nucleotides: TGTGCCAGCAGCGCCAGCGGGGATACGCAGTATTTT.

The genes are TRBV27 and TRBJ2-1, with 7 bases fitting TRBD1. The CDR3 covers 14 residues. CDR1 is MNHEY, CDR2 SMNVEV, per germline (reference sequence). V was pared by 7 bases and J by 2 bases, with 5 bases of the junction left unmatched. CDR3 in amino acids: CASTIGTAYNEQFF. CDR3 DNA: TGTGCCAGCACAATCGGGACAGCCTACAATGAGCAGTTCTTC.

The V gene is TRBV29-1, the J gene TRBJ2-1; 11 nucleotides line up with TRBD2. The CDR3 spans 15 residues. J lost 1 base, V lost 7 bases, and 6 bases had no gene match. CDR1 is SQVTM and CDR2 is ANQGSEA in the germline V gene. The CDR3 DNA sequence: TGCAGCGCCTTGGGACTAGCGGAATCCTACAATGAGCAGTTCTTC. Protein sequence: CSALGLAESYNEQFF.

J is TRBJ1-6 and V is TRBV19; D gene uncertain. The ends were cut back, 3 bases at V and 0 bases at J, with 12 bases in the middle. This CDR3 is 17 amino acids long. CDR1 is LNHDA and CDR2 is SQIVND in the germline V gene (reference sequence). CDR3 sequence (DNA): TGTGCCAGTAGTATGGAGTTTCCCAGCTCCTATAATTCACCCCTCCACTTT. Translation gives CASSMEFPSSYNSPLHF.

The count of this clone is one. V and J are TRBV14 and TRBJ2-1; possible D gene TRBD2, 6 bases. V was shortened by 2 bases and J by 1 base, with 12 bases between the two germline ends. The CDR3 is made up of 16 amino acids. Germline V gene sequence: CDR1 SGHDN, CDR2 FVKESK. The CDR3 region is CASSQLAYESYNEQFF. The CDR3 nucleotides are TGTGCCAGCAGCCAACTAGCGTACGAATCCTACAATGAGCAGTTCTTC. Looking up the rest from reference TRBV14 and TRBJ2-1 gives the full variable domain: EAGVTQFPSHSVIEKGQTVTLRCDPISGHDNLYWYRRVMGKEIKFLLHFVKESKQDESGMPNNRFLAERTGGTYSTLKVQPAELEDSGVYFCASSQLAYESYNEQFFGPGTRLTVL.

This chain's CDR3 is CASSQDQMRALGNQPQHF. The CDR3 coding sequence is TGTGCCAGCAGCCAAGATCAAATGAGGGCCCTTGGCAATCAGCCCCAGCATTTT. The V gene is TRBV4-2, the J gene TRBJ1-5; D call uncertain. The germline CDR1 and CDR2 sequences are LGHNA and YNFKEQ. The CDR3 consists of 18 residues. The V and J ends lost 0 bases and 2 bases respectively, with 17 bases between them.

The chain recombines TRBV11-2 with TRBJ1-2; D call uncertain. The V end was cut by 1 base, the J end by 10 bases, with 13 bases between. The CDR3 is made up of 13 amino acids. Per germline, CDR1 SGHAT and CDR2 FQNNGV. CDR3 loop: CASSLGPDLFYTF. The CDR3 DNA follows: TGTGCCAGCAGCTTAGGACCGGACTTATTCTACACCTTC.

The rearrangement joins TRBV5-1 to TRBJ2-5; 10 bases agree with TRBD2. Trimming cost V 6 bases and J 4 bases; bases outside gene matches: 12. From germline, CDR1 is SGHRS and CDR2 YFSETQ. This CDR3 contains 16 residues. The CDR3 here is CASMSGPSGRGETQYF. The CDR3, as DNA: TGCGCCAGCATGTCGGGGCCCAGCGGGAGGGGAGAGACCCAGTACTTC.

The rearrangement uses TRBV29-1 and TRBJ1-1; maybe TRBD1 (6 bases). Trimming left V 6 bases short and J 5 bases short, with 16 bases between. CDR1 and CDR2 (germline): SQVTM, ANQGSEA. CDR3 length equals 13 residues. CDR3 coding DNA: TGCAGCGTGATAACAGGGCCTGGTACTGAAGCTTTCTTT. This encodes CSVITGPGTEAFF.

The V and J genes are TRBV7-9 and TRBJ1-5; a possible D gene is TRBD1 (5 bases). The CDR3 contains 15 residues. V lost 1 base, J lost 3 bases, and 10 bases lay in between. Germline CDR1 SEHNR, CDR2 FQNEAQ (reference sequence). The chain's CDR3 is CASSLGSGINQPQHF. As DNA, the CDR3 is TGTGCCAGCAGCTTAGGGTCAGGGATCAATCAGCCCCAGCATTTT.

The CDR3 is CASSIPRGTGQDQPQHF. For the CDR3, the DNA is TGTGCCAGTAGTATCCCACGCGGGACAGGGCAGGATCAGCCCCAGCATTTT. The chain combines TRBV19 with TRBJ1-5; TRBD1 aligns across 9 bases. J was trimmed by 5 bases and V by 3 bases; bases with no gene match: 11. This CDR3 comprises 17 residues. CDR1 is LNHDA and CDR2 is SQIVND in the germline V gene (reference sequence).